This note documents a single T cell receptor beta chain sequence. As processed by the authors: Using reference gene primer amplification, nucleated cell counts were estimated. TCRdb's copy holds only in-frame clones and misses some; the assay was immunoSEQ multiplex PCR. V, J and clone size derive from that table, while D and trimming were established from the DNA sequence. Of roughly 88,000 clones in the sample, around 80% are singletons; the top ten hold about 16%. The data are from a study of blood T cell repertoires in COVID-19. At the level of the study: Acute-phase and convalescent COVID-19 samples originated in the United States, Italy and Spain. T cells, B-cell-depleted T cells, or PBMCs supplied cDNA or gDNA.

There are 13 residues in the CDR3. CDR1 is SGHDT and CDR2 is YYEEEE in the germline V gene. Trimming cost V 5 bases and J 6 bases; bases outside gene matches: 6. This receptor was obtained from a woman of 80 years or more with acute or convalescent COVID-19. V gene TRBV5-6 combines with J gene TRBJ1-2; TRBD1 agrees at 8 bases. What was sequenced was peripheral blood. In DNA, the CDR3 is TGTGCCAGCAGTCACACAGGGGGGAATGGCTACACCTTC. Residues: CASSHTGGNGYTF. The full variable domain, rest sourced from reference TRBV5-6 and TRBJ1-2, is DAGVTQSPTHLIKTRGQQVTLRCSPKSGHDTVSWYQQALGQGPQFIFQYYEEEERQRGNFPDRFSGHQFPNYSSELNVNALLLGDSALYLCASSHTGGNGYTFGSGTRLTVV.